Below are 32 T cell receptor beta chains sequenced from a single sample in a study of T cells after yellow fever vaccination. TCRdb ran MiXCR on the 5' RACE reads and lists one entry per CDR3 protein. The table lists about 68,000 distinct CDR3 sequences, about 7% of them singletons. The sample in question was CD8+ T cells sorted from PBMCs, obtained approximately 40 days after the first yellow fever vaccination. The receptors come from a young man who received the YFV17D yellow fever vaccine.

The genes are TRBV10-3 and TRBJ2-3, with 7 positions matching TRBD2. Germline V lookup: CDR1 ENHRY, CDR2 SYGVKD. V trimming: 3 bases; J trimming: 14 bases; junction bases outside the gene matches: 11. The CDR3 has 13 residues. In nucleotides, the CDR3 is TGTGCCATCAGTGAAACTAGCGCCCCTGAGCCGTATTTT. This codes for CAISETSAPEPYF.

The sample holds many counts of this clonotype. CDR3 in DNA: TGTGCCAGCTGGGCAGGGACGGCCGGGGAGCTGTTTTTT. As protein: CASWAGTAGELFF. The chain recombines TRBV6-5 with TRBJ2-2; D could derive from TRBD1 or TRBD2 (5 bases each). The germline V and J ends were trimmed by 8 bases and 6 bases, with 13 bases remaining between them. This CDR3 has 13 amino acids. Germline assignment: CDR1 MNHEY and CDR2 SVGAGI.

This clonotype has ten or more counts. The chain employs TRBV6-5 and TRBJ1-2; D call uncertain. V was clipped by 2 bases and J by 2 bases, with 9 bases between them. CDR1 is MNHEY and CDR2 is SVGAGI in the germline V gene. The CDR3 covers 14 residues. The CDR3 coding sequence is TGTGCCAGCAGTTACCAGTCAGAGAACTATGGCTACACCTTC. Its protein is CASSYQSENYGYTF.

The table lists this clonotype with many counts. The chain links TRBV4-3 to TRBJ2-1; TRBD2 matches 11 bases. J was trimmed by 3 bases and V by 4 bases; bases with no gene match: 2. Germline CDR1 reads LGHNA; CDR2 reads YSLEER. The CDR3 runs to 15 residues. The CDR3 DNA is TGCGCCAGCAGCCCCGGGACTAGCGGCTACAATGAGCAGTTCTTC. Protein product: CASSPGTSGYNEQFF.

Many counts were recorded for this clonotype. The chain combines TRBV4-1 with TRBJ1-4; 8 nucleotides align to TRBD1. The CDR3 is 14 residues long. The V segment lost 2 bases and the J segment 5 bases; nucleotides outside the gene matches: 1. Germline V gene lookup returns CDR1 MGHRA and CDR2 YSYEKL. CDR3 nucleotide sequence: TGCGCCAGCAGCCAAAGACAGGGGAATGAAAAACTGTTTTTT. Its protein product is CASSQRQGNEKLFF.

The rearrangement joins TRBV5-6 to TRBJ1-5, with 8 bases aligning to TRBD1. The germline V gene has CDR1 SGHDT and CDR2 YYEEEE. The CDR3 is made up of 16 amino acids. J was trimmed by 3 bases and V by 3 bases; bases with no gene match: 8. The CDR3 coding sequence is TGTGCCAGCAGCTCGTGGACAGGGAATTACAATCAGCCCCAGCATTTT. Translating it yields CASSSWTGNYNQPQHF.

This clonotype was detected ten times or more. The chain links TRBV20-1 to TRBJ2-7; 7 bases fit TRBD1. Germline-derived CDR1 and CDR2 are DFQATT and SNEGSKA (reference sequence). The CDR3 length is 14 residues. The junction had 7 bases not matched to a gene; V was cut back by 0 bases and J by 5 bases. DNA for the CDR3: TGCAGTGCTAGAGATAAGACAGGGTCGAACGAGCAGTACTTC. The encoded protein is CSARDKTGSNEQYF.

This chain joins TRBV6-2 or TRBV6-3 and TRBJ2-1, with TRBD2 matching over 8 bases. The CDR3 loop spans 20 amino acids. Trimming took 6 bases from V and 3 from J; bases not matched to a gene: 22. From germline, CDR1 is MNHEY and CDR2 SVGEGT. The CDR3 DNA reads TGTGCCAGCAGGCCTAAGGCGGGTAGCGGCGGGGGGTATATCTACAATGAGCAGTTCTTC. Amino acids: CASRPKAGSGGGYIYNEQFF.

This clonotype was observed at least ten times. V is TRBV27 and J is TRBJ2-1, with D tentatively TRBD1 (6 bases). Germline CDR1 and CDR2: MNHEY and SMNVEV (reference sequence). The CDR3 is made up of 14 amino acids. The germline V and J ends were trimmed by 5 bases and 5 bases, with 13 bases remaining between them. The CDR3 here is CASSLRDTNNEQFF. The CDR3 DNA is TGTGCCAGCAGTCTCCGGGACACTAACAATGAGCAGTTCTTC.

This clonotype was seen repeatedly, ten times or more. For the CDR3, the DNA is TGTGCCAGCATGAACTCCCTTATTGAAAAACTGTTTTTT. Residues: CASMNSLIEKLFF. The chain joins TRBV12-3 or TRBV12-4 to TRBJ1-4; D ambiguous. This CDR3 spans 13 amino acids. Between the trimmed V and J ends, which lost 7 bases and 7 bases, there was a span of 13 bases.

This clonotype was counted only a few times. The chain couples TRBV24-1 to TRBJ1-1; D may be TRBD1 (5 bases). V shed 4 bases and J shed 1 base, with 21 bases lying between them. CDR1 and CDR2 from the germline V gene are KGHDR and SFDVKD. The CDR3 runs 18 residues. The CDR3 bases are TGTGCCACCAGTGACAACCCGGGTCTCTCGGGGGGGAACACTGAAGCTTTCTTT. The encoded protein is CATSDNPGLSGGNTEAFF.

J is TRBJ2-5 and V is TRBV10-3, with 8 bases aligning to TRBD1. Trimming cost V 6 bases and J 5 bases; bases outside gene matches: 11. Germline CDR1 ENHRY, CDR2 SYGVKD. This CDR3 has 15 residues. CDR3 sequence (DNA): TGTGCCATCAGCGAAGGGACAGGAGAACACGAGACCCAGTACTTC. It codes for CAISEGTGEHETQYF.

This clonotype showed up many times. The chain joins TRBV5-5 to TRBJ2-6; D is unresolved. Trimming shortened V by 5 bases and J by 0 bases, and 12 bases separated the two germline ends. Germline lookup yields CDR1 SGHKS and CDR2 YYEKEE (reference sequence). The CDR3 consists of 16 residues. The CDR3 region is CASRQVMVSGANVLTF. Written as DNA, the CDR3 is TGTGCCAGCAGGCAGGTTATGGTCTCTGGGGCCAACGTCCTGACTTTC.

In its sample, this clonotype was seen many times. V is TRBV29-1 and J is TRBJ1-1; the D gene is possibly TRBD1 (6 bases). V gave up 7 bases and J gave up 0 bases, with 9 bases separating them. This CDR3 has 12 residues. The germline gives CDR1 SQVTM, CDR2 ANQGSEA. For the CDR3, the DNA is TGCAGCGGACAGGCCTTGAACACTGAAGCTTTCTTT. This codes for CSGQALNTEAFF.

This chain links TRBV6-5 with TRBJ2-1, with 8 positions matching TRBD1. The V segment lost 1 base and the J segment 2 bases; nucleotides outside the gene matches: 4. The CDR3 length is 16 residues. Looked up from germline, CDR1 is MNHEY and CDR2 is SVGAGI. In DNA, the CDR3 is TGTGCCAGCAGTTACTTGGCAGGGGGCGCCTACAATGAGCAGTTCTTC. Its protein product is CASSYLAGGAYNEQFF.

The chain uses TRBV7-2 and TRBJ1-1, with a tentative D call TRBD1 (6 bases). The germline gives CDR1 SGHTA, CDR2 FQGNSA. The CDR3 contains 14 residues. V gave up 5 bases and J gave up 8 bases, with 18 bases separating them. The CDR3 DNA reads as TGTGCCAGCAGCCCCATGGGGGCCCGGGCCGAAGCTTTCTTT. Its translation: CASSPMGARAEAFF. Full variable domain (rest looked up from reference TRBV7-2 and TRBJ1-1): GAGVSQSPSNKVTEKGKDVELRCDPISGHTALYWYRQSLGQGLEFLIYFQGNSAPDKSGLPSDRFSAERTGGSVSTLTIQRTQQEDSAVYLCASSPMGARAEAFFGQGTRLTVV.

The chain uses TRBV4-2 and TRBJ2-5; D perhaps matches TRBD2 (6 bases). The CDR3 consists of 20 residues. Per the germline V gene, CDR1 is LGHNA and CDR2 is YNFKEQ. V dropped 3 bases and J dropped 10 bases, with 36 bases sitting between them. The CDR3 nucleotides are TGTGCCAGCAGCCAGATCTTCACTAGCACGGCTTCGGTCTATGGGAAGGGCCAGTACTTC. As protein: CASSQIFTSTASVYGKGQYF.

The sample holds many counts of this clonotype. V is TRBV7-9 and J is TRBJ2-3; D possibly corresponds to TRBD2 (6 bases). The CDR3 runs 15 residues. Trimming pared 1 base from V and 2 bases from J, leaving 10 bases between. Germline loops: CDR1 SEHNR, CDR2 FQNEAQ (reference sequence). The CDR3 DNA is TGTGCCAGCAGCTTAGTGCGGGGACTCACAGATACGCAGTATTTT. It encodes CASSLVRGLTDTQYF.

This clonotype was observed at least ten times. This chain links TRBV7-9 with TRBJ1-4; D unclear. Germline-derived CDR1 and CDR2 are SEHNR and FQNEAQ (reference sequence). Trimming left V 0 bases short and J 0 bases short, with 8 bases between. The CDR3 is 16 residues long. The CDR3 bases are TGTGCCAGCAGCTTAGCCATCCTTGCAACTAATGAAAAACTGTTTTTT. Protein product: CASSLAILATNEKLFF.

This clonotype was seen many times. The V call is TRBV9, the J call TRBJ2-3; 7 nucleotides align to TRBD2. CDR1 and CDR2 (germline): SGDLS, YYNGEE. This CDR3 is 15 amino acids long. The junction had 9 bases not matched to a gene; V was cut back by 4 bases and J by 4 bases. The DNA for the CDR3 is TGTGCCAGCAGCATCCGAGGTACTAGCGCAGATACGCAGTATTTT. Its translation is CASSIRGTSADTQYF.

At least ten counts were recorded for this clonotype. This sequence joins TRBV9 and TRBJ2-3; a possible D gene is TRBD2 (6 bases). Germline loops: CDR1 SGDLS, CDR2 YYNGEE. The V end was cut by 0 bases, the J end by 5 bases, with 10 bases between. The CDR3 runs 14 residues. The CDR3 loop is CASSVEGLVDTQYF. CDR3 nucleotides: TGTGCCAGCAGCGTAGAGGGACTGGTAGATACGCAGTATTTT.

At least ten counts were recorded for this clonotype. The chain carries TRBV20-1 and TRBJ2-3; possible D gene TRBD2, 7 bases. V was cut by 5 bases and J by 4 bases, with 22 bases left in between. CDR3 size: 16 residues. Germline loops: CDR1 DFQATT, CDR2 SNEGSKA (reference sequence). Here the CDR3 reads CSADGGSGGASDTQYF. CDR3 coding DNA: TGCAGTGCTGACGGCGGGAGTGGGGGGGCCTCAGATACGCAGTATTTT.

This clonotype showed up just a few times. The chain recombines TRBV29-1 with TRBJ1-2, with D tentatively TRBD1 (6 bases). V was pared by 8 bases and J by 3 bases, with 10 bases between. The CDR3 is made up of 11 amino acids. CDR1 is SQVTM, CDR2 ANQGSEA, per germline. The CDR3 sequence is CSINRDYGYTF. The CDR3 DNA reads TGCAGCATCAACAGGGACTATGGCTACACCTTC. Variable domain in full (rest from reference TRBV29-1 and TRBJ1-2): SAVISQKPSRDICQRGTSLTIQCQVDSQVTMMFWYRQQPGQSLTLIATANQGSEATYESGFVIDKFPISRPNLTFSTLTVSNMSPEDSSIYLCSINRDYGYTFGSGTRLTVV.

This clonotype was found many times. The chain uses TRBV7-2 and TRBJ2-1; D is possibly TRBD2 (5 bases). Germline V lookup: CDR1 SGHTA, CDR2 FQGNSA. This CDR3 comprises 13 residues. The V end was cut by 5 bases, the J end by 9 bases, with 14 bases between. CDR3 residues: CASSRLSAGEQFF. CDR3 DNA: TGTGCCAGCAGCCGCCTCAGCGCGGGTGAGCAGTTCTTC.

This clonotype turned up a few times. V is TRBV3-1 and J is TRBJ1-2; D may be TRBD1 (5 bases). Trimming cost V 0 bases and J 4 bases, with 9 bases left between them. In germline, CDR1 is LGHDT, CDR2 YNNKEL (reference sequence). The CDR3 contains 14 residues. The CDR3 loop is CASSQELGPYGYTF. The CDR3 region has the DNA TGTGCCAGCAGCCAAGAACTGGGGCCCTATGGCTACACCTTC.

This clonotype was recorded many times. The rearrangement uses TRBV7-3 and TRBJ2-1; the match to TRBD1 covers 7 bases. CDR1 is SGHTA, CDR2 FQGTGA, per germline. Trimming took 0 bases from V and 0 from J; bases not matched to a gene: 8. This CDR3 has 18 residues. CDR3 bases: TGTGCCAGCAGCTTAACAGGGGGCCCTCCAAGCTCCTACAATGAGCAGTTCTTC. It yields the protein CASSLTGGPPSSYNEQFF.

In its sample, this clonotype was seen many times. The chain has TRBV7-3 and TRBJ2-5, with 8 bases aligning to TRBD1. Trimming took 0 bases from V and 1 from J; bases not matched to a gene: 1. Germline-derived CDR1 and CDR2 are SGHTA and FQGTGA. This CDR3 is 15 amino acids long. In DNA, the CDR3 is TGTGCCAGCAGCTTAACCAGGGGGCCCCAAGAGACCCAGTACTTC. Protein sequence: CASSLTRGPQETQYF.

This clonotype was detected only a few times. CDR3 sequence (DNA): TGTGCCAGTAGTAGAGCGCAGGACACAGATACGCAGTATTTT. Its protein is CASSRAQDTDTQYF. This sequence joins TRBV19 and TRBJ2-3, with D hard to call. Between the trimmed V and J ends, which lost 4 bases and 2 bases, there was a span of 10 bases. From germline, CDR1 is LNHDA and CDR2 SQIVND (reference sequence). The CDR3 runs to 14 residues.

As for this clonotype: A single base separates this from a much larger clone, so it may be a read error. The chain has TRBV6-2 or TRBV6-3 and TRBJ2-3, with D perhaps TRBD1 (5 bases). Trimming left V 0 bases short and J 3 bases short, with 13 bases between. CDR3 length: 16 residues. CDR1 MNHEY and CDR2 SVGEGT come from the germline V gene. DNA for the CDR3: TGTGCCAGCAGTTACTCGACCAGTGACAGAACAGATACGCAGTATTTT. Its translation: CASSYSTSDRTDTQYF.

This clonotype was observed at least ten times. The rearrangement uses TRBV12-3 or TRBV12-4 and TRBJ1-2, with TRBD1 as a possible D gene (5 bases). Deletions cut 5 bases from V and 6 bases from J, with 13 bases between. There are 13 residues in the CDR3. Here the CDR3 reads CASSPGGGHGYTF. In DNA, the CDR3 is TGTGCCAGCAGTCCTGGGGGTGGGCATGGCTACACCTTC.

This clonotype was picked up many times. CDR3 nucleotide sequence: TGTGCCAGCAGTGAACTAGCGGGGGGGCCCGGGGAGCTGTTTTTT. Protein: CASSELAGGPGELFF. The chain carries TRBV6-1 and TRBJ2-2; 12 nucleotides line up with TRBD2. V was clipped by 2 bases and J by 6 bases; unmatched bases: 1. Germline assignment: CDR1 MNHNS and CDR2 SASEGT. This CDR3 is 15 amino acids long.

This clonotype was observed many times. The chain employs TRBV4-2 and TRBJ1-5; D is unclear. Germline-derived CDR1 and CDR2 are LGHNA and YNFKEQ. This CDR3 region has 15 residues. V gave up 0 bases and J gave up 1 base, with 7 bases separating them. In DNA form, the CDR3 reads TGTGCCAGCAGCCAAGAGCTGGGAAGCAATCAGCCCCAGCATTTT. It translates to CASSQELGSNQPQHF.